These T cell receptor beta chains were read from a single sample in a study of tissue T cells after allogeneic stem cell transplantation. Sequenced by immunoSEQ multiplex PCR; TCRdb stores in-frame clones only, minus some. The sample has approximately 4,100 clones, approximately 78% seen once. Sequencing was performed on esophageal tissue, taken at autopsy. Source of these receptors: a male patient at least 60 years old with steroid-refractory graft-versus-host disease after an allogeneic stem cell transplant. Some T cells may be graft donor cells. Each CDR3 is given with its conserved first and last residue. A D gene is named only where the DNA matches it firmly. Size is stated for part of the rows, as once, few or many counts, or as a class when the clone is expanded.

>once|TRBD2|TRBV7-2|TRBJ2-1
CASSLGSGGGGEQFF
TGTGCCAGCAGCTTAGGTAGCGGGGGTGGTGGTGAGCAGTTCTTC
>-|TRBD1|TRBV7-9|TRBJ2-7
CASSPGQAPSYYEQYF
TGTGCCAGCAGCCCCGGACAGGCCCCCTCATACTACGAGCAGTACTTC
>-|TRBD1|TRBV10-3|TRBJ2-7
CAIRGDRSYEQYF
TGTGCCATCAGAGGGGACAGGTCCTACGAGCAGTACTTC
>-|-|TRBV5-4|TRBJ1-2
CASSLWGAHYGYTF
TGTGCCAGCAGCTTGTGGGGGGCCCATTATGGCTACACCTTC
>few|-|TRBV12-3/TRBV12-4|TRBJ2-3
CASTHCATDTQYF
TGTGCCAGCACCCATTGTGCGACAGATACGCAGTATTTT
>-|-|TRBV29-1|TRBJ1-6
CSAAASNNSPLHF
TGCAGCGCCGCGGCATCCAATAATTCACCCCTCCACTTT
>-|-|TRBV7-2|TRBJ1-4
CASSLYRLDEKLFF
TGTGCCAGCAGCTTATATAGGCTAGATGAAAAACTGTTTTTT
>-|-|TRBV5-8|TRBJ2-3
CASRSGTDTQYF
TGTGCCAGCAGAAGTGGCACAGATACGCAGTATTTT
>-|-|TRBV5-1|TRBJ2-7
CASKEGESYEQYF
TGCGCCAGCAAGGAGGGGGAATCCTACGAGCAGTACTTC
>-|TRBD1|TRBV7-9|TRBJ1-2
CASSGQGQRIDRYTF
TGTGCCAGCAGCGGACAGGGTCAGAGAATCGACCGCTACACCTTC
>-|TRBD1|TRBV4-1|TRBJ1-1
CASSRGTDRRNTEAFF
TGCGCCAGCAGCCGAGGGACAGACCGGAGGAACACTGAAGCTTTCTTT
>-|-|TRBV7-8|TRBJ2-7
CASSLAIGQSYEQYF
TGTGCCAGCAGCTTAGCCATAGGACAGTCCTACGAGCAGTACTTC
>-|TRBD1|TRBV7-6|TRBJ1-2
CASSSYSGQGYGYTF
TGTGCCAGCAGTTCATATTCAGGACAGGGCTATGGCTACACCTTC
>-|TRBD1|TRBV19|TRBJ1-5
CASSMDRYQPQHF
TGTGCCAGTAGTATGGACAGGTATCAGCCCCAGCATTTT
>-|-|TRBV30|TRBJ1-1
CAWSVRPGTEAFF
TGTGCCTGGAGTGTACGCCCGGGCACTGAAGCTTTCTTT
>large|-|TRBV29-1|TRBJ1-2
CSVAVNYGYTF
TGCAGCGTTGCGGTGAACTATGGCTACACCTTC
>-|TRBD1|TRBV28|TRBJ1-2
CASSLTRSGQGLGYTF
TGTGCCAGCAGTTTAACGCGGTCGGGACAGGGACTTGGCTACACCTTC
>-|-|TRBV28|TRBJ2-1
CASSLQELSYNEQFF
TGTGCCAGCAGTTTGCAAGAGTTGTCCTACAATGAGCAGTTCTTC
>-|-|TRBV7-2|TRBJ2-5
CASSLAGGPGETQYF
TGTGCCAGCAGCTTAGCGGGGGGGCCGGGGGAGACCCAGTACTTC
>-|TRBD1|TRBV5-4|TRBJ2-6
CASSSRTGWAGANVLTF
TGTGCCAGCAGCTCCCGGACAGGGTGGGCTGGGGCCAACGTCCTGACTTTC
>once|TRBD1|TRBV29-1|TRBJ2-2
CSVEDDRGETNTGELFF
TGCAGCGTTGAAGATGACAGGGGGGAGACGAACACCGGGGAGCTGTTTTTT
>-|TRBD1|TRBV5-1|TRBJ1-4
CASSPSGTGGAWEKLFF
TGCGCCAGCAGCCCTTCCGGGACAGGGGGCGCGTGGGAAAAACTGTTTTTT
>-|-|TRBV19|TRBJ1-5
CASRSVSNQPQHF
TGTGCCAGTCGTTCCGTTAGCAATCAGCCCCAGCATTTT
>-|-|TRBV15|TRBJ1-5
CATSRPGRNLPWDQPQHF
TGTGCCACCAGCAGACCCGGGCGGAACCTCCCTTGGGATCAGCCCCAGCATTTT